Presented here are 32 T cell receptor beta chains from one specimen sequenced in a study of blood T cell repertoires in COVID-19. Profiled with immunoSEQ multiplex PCR; TCRdb holds only in-frame clones, not every one. The sample contains more than 200,000 clones, around nine tenths of which appear only once. The source material was peripheral blood. These receptors all stem from an older woman with COVID-19, enrolled during active disease.

In this sample, this clone turned up once. The V call is TRBV18, the J call TRBJ2-1; 11 positions agree with TRBD2. The CDR3 consists of 18 residues. V dropped 3 bases and J dropped 4; count of bases not matched to a gene: 11. CDR1 is KGHSH, CDR2 LQKENI, per germline. The CDR3: CASSPDRLTSGAYNEQFF. CDR3 DNA: TGTGCCAGCTCACCTGACCGCCTGACTAGCGGGGCGTACAATGAGCAGTTCTTC.

The chain is built from TRBV18 and TRBJ2-7, with D maybe TRBD2 (5 bases). The CDR3 has 13 residues. Trimming removed 6 bases at V and 4 bases at J, with 13 bases between. The V gene's germline CDR1 is KGHSH and CDR2 LQKENI. The CDR3 reads CASSQNRGYEQYF. The CDR3 nucleotides read TGTGCCAGCTCCCAGAACCGGGGTTACGAGCAGTACTTC.

This sequence joins TRBV29-1 and TRBJ1-1, with D tentatively TRBD1 (6 bases). The V and J ends lost 4 bases and 11 bases respectively, with 17 bases between them. The length of the CDR3 is 12 residues. Germline V CDR1 and CDR2: SQVTM, ANQGSEA. The CDR3 is CSVGADRFSAFF. In nucleotides, the CDR3 is TGCAGCGTTGGGGCCGACAGGTTTTCGGCTTTCTTT.

The chain uses TRBV27 and TRBJ1-6; 7 bases map to TRBD1. V was pared by 2 bases and J by 7 bases, with 2 bases of the junction left unmatched. The CDR3 spans 14 residues. Looked up from germline, CDR1 is MNHEY and CDR2 is SMNVEV (reference sequence). DNA for the CDR3: TGTGCCAGCAGTTTAAGGGACAGAAATTCACCCCTCCACTTT. Translating it yields CASSLRDRNSPLHF.

The J gene is TRBJ1-2, the V gene TRBV18; 9 bases map to TRBD1. From germline, CDR1 is KGHSH and CDR2 LQKENI. The CDR3 loop spans 15 amino acids. Trimming at V came to 3 bases and at J to 8 bases, leaving 10 bases not matched to a gene. The CDR3 is CASSPRGQGVEGYTF. In DNA, the CDR3 is TGTGCCAGCTCACCTAGGGGACAGGGTGTCGAGGGCTACACCTTC.

Comments on this clone: At one of its ends the junction is not consistent with the germline gene, which may arise from a read error. CDR3 region: CASSPTLTGPNKPQHF. CDR3 bases: TGTGCCAGCAGTCCAACTCTGACAGGGCCCAATAAGCCCCAGCATTTT. The gene calls are TRBV28 and TRBJ1-5; 7 positions agree with TRBD1. CDR1 MDHEN and CDR2 SYDVKM come from the germline V gene. There are 16 residues in the CDR3.

The chain carries TRBV2 and TRBJ2-3, with TRBD2 matching over 10 bases. Germline loops: CDR1 SNHLY, CDR2 FYNNEI. CDR3 size: 14 residues. V dropped 8 bases and J dropped 1; count of bases not matched to a gene: 3. The CDR3 here is CASRLAGGTDTQYF. DNA for the CDR3: TGTGCCAGCCGACTAGCGGGTGGCACAGATACGCAGTATTTT.

This sequence joins TRBV5-1 and TRBJ2-1, with 7 positions matching TRBD1. This CDR3 is 14 amino acids long. CDR1 is SGHRS and CDR2 is YFSETQ in the germline V gene. Germline trimming cut 4 bases from V and 8 bases from J; bases unmatched to any gene: 9. The DNA for the CDR3 is TGCGCCAGCAGCCCGATTACGACAGGGTATGAGCAGTTCTTC. Its protein product is CASSPITTGYEQFF.

J is TRBJ2-3 and V is TRBV28; 8 bases are shared with TRBD1. The CDR3 is 16 residues long. Trimming at V came to 4 bases and at J to 0 bases, leaving 6 bases not matched to a gene. Germline CDR1 and CDR2: MDHEN and SYDVKM. The CDR3: CASSSSGGTSTDTQYF. CDR3 nucleotides: TGTGCCAGCAGTTCCTCAGGGGGCACTAGCACAGATACGCAGTATTTT.

This chain uses TRBV7-3 with TRBJ2-1; D is undetermined. CDR1 is SGHTA and CDR2 is FQGTGA in the germline V gene. The V and J ends lost 5 bases and 0 bases respectively, with 17 bases between them. CDR3 size: 17 residues. CDR3 sequence reads: CASSPLVTKSSYNEQFF. DNA for the CDR3: TGTGCCAGCAGCCCCCTAGTGACGAAAAGCTCCTACAATGAGCAGTTCTTC. The full variable domain, in which reference TRBV7-3 and TRBJ2-1 provide the parts outside the CDR3, is GAGVSQTPSNKVTEKGKYVELRCDPISGHTALYWYRQSLGQGPEFLIYFQGTGAADDSGLPNDRFFAVRPEGSVSTLKIQRTERGDSAVYLCASSPLVTKSSYNEQFFGPGTRLTVL.

The chain employs TRBV7-3 and TRBJ2-7; 16 positions match TRBD2. The J call may be faulty, since TRBJ2-1 better matches the DNA end. This CDR3 has 18 amino acids. CDR1 and CDR2 (germline): SGHTA, FQGTGA. The CDR3 is CASSPGLAGGFTYNEQFF. The DNA of the CDR3 is TGTGCCAGCAGCCCGGGACTAGCGGGAGGGTTTACCTACAATGAGCAGTTCTTC.

The chain employs TRBV6-5 and TRBJ2-2; D is perhaps TRBD2 (7 bases). In germline, CDR1 is MNHEY, CDR2 SVGAGI. Trimming left V 1 base short and J 4 bases short, with 13 bases between. CDR3 length: 16 amino acids. The CDR3 is CASSYWGGAGTGELFF. The CDR3 nucleotides are TGTGCCAGCAGTTACTGGGGGGGGGCCGGCACCGGGGAGCTGTTTTTT.

The chain employs TRBV5-1 and TRBJ1-6; tentative D call: TRBD1 (5 bases). V was shortened by 1 base and J by 10 bases, with 12 bases between the two germline ends. The V gene's germline CDR1 is SGHRS and CDR2 YFSETQ. The CDR3 runs to 14 residues. CDR3 DNA sequence: TGCGCCAGCAGCTTGACGGGGGGGGACTCACCCCTCCACTTT. It is translated as CASSLTGGDSPLHF.

This clone has only one observation. The chain uses TRBV2 and TRBJ1-2, with a tentative D call TRBD1 (5 bases). Germline V gene sequence: CDR1 SNHLY, CDR2 FYNNEI. The CDR3 sequence is 13 residues long. V dropped 3 bases and J dropped 8 bases, with 13 bases sitting between them. CDR3 in DNA: TGTGCCAGCAGTGATATTAGGGGAGGAGGCTACACCTTC. The encoded protein is CASSDIRGGGYTF. The full variable domain, its missing parts supplied by reference TRBV2 and TRBJ1-2, is EPEVTQTPSHQVTQMGQEVILRCVPISNHLYFYWYRQILGQKVEFLVSFYNNEISEKSEIFDDQFSVERPDGSNFTLKIRSTKLEDSAMYFCASSDIRGGGYTFGSGTRLTVV.

This sequence joins TRBV3-1 (or the pseudogene TRBV3-2) and TRBJ2-7; 9 bases line up with TRBD1. CDR1 is LGHDT, CDR2 YNNKEL, per germline (reference sequence). The CDR3 is 13 residues long. V dropped 4 bases and J dropped 7; count of bases not matched to a gene: 5. Here the CDR3 reads CASSLTGGGEQYF. CDR3 sequence (DNA): TGTGCCAGCAGCCTCACAGGGGGCGGGGAGCAGTACTTC.

The chain uses TRBV27 and TRBJ1-5, with TRBD1 matching over 8 bases. The V segment lost 5 bases and the J segment 7 bases; nucleotides outside the gene matches: 7. The germline gives CDR1 MNHEY, CDR2 SMNVEV (reference sequence). The CDR3 length is 14 residues. The CDR3 DNA sequence: TGTGCCAGCAGTCCCACAGGGGGTTTACAGCCCCAGCATTTT. This translates into CASSPTGGLQPQHF.

This chain connects TRBV6-5 to TRBJ2-5, with TRBD1 identical over 7 bases. The CDR3 is made up of 16 amino acids. Germline-derived CDR1 and CDR2 are MNHEY and SVGAGI. V lost 4 bases, J lost 3 bases, and 11 bases stayed unmatched. CDR3 sequence: CASSSRQGGGEETQYF. Here the CDR3 DNA reads TGTGCCAGCAGTTCACGACAGGGCGGTGGGGAAGAGACCCAGTACTTC.

The chain couples TRBV10-1 to TRBJ2-1; tentatively, D is TRBD2 (6 bases). Germline V gene lookup returns CDR1 WNHNN and CDR2 SYGVQD (reference sequence). Trimming removed 0 bases at V and 7 bases at J, with 10 bases between. CDR3 length equals 14 residues. This chain's CDR3 is CASSESGRRNEQFF. In nucleotides, the CDR3 is TGCGCCAGCAGTGAGTCGGGGAGGCGGAATGAGCAGTTCTTC.

V is TRBV27 and J is TRBJ2-7, with 7 bases identical to TRBD2. CDR1 and CDR2 (germline): MNHEY, SMNVEV (reference sequence). V shed 5 bases, J shed 3 bases, and the junction held 10 bases outside the gene matches. There are 15 residues in the CDR3. CDR3 sequence (DNA): TGTGCCAGCAGTCGCCAGCGGGGAATAATCTACGAGCAGTACTTC. This translates into CASSRQRGIIYEQYF.

The chain employs TRBV9 and TRBJ2-3; a possible D gene is TRBD1 (6 bases). V shed 4 bases and J shed 2 bases, with 14 bases lying between them. The CDR3 sequence is 15 residues long. Germline lookup yields CDR1 SGDLS and CDR2 YYNGEE. The CDR3 nucleotides read TGTGCCAGCAGCACCCGAACAGGGTTCACAGATACGCAGTATTTT. Its protein is CASSTRTGFTDTQYF.

This chain joins TRBV24-1 and TRBJ2-4, with TRBD1 matching 7 bases. The CDR3 is 15 residues long. V shed 5 bases and J 5 bases; nucleotides not matched to a gene: 8. The germline gives CDR1 KGHDR, CDR2 SFDVKD. CDR3 amino acids: CATSGWGQGENIQYF. In DNA form, the CDR3 reads TGTGCCACCAGTGGTTGGGGTCAGGGGGAAAACATTCAGTACTTC.

The rearrangement links TRBV5-1 to TRBJ2-2; 10 nucleotides align to TRBD2. The germline CDR1 and CDR2 sequences are SGHRS and YFSETQ. The junction had 11 bases not matched to a gene; V was cut back by 1 base and J by 5 bases. The CDR3 is 18 residues long. CDR3 in amino acids: CASSLFPTSGYQTGELFF. CDR3 sequence (DNA): TGCGCCAGCAGCTTGTTCCCGACTAGCGGGTACCAAACCGGGGAGCTGTTTTTT.

The chain is built from TRBV6-1 and TRBJ2-7, with a possible D match to TRBD2 (5 bases). The V end was cut by 0 bases, the J end by 3 bases, with 15 bases between. The CDR3 runs 16 residues. Germline V gives CDR1 MNHNS, CDR2 SASEGT. The CDR3 coding sequence is TGTGCCAGCAGTGAAGCGCTTGGCAGCCGGGGCTACGAGCAGTACTTC. It encodes CASSEALGSRGYEQYF.

J is TRBJ1-5 and V is TRBV19, with no clear D. Trimming took off 4 bases at V and 0 bases at J, with 4 bases between the two ends. Germline V lookup: CDR1 LNHDA, CDR2 SQIVND (reference sequence). This CDR3 has 13 residues. Written as DNA, the CDR3 is TGTGCCAGTAGTACAGGTAGCAATCAGCCCCAGCATTTT. Its protein product is CASSTGSNQPQHF.

This clone was observed once. The chain recombines TRBV19 with TRBJ1-2; the D gene is possibly TRBD1 (5 bases). CDR3 length: 16 amino acids. Trimming cost V 4 bases and J 0 bases, with 15 bases left between them. Germline V CDR1 and CDR2: LNHDA, SQIVND (reference sequence). The CDR3: CASSRGGTDANYGYTF. Here the CDR3 DNA reads TGTGCCAGTAGTAGGGGGGGGACGGATGCTAACTATGGCTACACCTTC.

CDR3 loop: CAWSGGTTRSSYNEQFF. CDR3 in DNA: TGTGCCTGGAGTGGGGGGACTACAAGGAGCTCCTACAATGAGCAGTTCTTC. V is TRBV30 and J is TRBJ2-1; 7 bases are a match to TRBD2. Unmatched junction bases numbered 9, after V lost 1 base and J lost 0 bases. Looked up from germline, CDR1 is GTSNPN and CDR2 is SVGIG (reference sequence). This CDR3 comprises 17 residues.

This sequence joins TRBV28 and TRBJ2-5, with 10 bases lining up with TRBD2. After removal of 6 bases from V and 2 bases from J, the junction contained 12 bases not matched to a gene. The CDR3 loop spans 17 amino acids. Germline CDR1 is MDHEN and CDR2 is SYDVKM. The CDR3, as DNA: TGTGCCAGCAGGCCCCCTCGACTAGCGGGTTCTCAAGAGACCCAGTACTTC. Its translation is CASRPPRLAGSQETQYF.

This chain connects TRBV28 to TRBJ1-5; 11 bases line up with TRBD1. The CDR3 extends over 18 amino acids. J lost 6 bases, V lost 3 bases, and 13 bases had no gene match. The germline gives CDR1 MDHEN, CDR2 SYDVKM. The CDR3 is CASSFRTGGIQAGQPQHF. CDR3 in DNA: TGTGCCAGCAGTTTCCGGACAGGGGGCATCCAAGCGGGTCAGCCCCAGCATTTT.

This chain joins TRBV29-1 and TRBJ2-3, with D possibly TRBD2 on 6 matching bases. The CDR3 loop spans 12 amino acids. The germline gives CDR1 SQVTM, CDR2 ANQGSEA. V lost 4 bases to trimming and J lost 4 bases, with 9 bases between them. This chain's CDR3 is CSVVRGADTQYF. In nucleotides, the CDR3 is TGCAGCGTTGTGCGGGGAGCAGATACGCAGTATTTT.

The chain recombines TRBV30 with TRBJ1-2; no reliable D call. Germline assignment: CDR1 GTSNPN and CDR2 SVGIG (reference sequence). This CDR3 has 11 amino acids. DNA of the CDR3: TGTGCTCGCGGGGTCGACTATGGCTACACCTTC. It specifies CARGVDYGYTF.

The CDR3 protein is CASSQEGVAGAAEQYF. The DNA of the CDR3 is TGCGCCAGCAGCCAAGAAGGCGTAGCGGGAGCGGCCGAGCAGTACTTC. The chain carries TRBV4-3 and TRBJ2-7, with TRBD2 matching 9 bases. The CDR3 sequence is 16 residues long. V was clipped by 0 bases and J by 6 bases; unmatched bases: 9. CDR1 is LGHNA and CDR2 is YSLEER in the germline V gene.

This clone has only one observation. The chain is built from TRBV7-2 and TRBJ2-7; weak D call: TRBD2 (6 bases). Per the germline V gene, CDR1 is SGHTA and CDR2 is FQGNSA. This CDR3 contains 14 residues. V gave up 6 bases and J gave up 0 bases, with 12 bases separating them. The CDR3 region has the DNA TGTGCCAGCAGTCTAGCGCCGAGCTCCTACGAGCAGTACTTC. It is translated as CASSLAPSSYEQYF.